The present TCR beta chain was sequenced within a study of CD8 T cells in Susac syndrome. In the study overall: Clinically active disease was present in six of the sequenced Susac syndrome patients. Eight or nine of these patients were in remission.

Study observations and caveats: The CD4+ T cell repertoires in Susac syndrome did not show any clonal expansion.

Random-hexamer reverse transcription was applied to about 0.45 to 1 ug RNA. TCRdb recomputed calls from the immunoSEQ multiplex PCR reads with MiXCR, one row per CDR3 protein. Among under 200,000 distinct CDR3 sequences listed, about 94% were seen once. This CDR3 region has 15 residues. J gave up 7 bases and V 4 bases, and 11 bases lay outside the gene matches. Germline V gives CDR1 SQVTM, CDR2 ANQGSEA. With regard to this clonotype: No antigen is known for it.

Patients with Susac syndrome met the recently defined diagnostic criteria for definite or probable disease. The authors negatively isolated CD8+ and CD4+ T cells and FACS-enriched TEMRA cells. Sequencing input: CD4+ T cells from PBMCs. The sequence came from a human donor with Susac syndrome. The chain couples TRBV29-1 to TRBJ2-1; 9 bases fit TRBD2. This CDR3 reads CSVGAERGVLNEQFF. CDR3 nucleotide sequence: TGCAGCGTTGGCGCGGAGCGGGGGGTCCTGAATGAGCAGTTCTTC.